The TCR beta chain described here comes from a study of OX40 agonist ivuxolimab in advanced cancers. Some background on the complete study: The costimulatory receptor OX40 (CD134) was targeted by ivuxolimab, a fully human IgG2 agonistic monoclonal antibody. Of the approximately 50 dose-escalation patients, hepatocellular carcinoma was present in 19, melanoma in roughly 15, renal cell carcinoma in 9 and head and neck cancer in 9. A male proportion of 70% to 90% and a mean age of 60 years, ranging from about 23 to 90, were recorded for the dose-escalation cohort. The paper describes the monotherapy dose-escalation part (N of about 54 patients) of the phase I trial of ivuxolimab. Patients were allowed to have had prior anti-PD-1, anti-PD-L1 or anti-CTLA-4 therapy, and approximately 43% of the dose-escalation patients had previously received checkpoint inhibitors. Intravenous ivuxolimab was administered to patients every 2 weeks at six dose levels: 0.01, 0.1, 0.3, 1.5, 3 and 10 mg/kg. The purpose of peripheral TCRbeta sequencing was to test whether ivuxolimab changed TCR sequence diversity and led to clonal T-cell expansion. Partial responses were achieved by three dose-escalation patients, of whom one had hepatocellular carcinoma and two had cutaneous melanoma. The paper as a whole reports these results and caveats: At doses of 0.1 to 3.0 mg/kg, clonal expansion of both CD4+ and CD8+ blood T cells was observed from baseline to week 6. After ivuxolimab, CD8+ T cells had more expanded clones than CD4+ T cells on average. The antigen specificity of the peripheral T cells that underwent clonal expansion was not determined. In the 0.1-3.0 mg/kg groups, partial responders had among the lowest normalized peripheral clonal expansion, particularly in CD8+ T cells. Low levels of normalized T-cell clonal expansion were also shown by some nonresponding patients.

The germline V gene (reference sequence) yields LNHDA for CDR1 and SQIVND for CDR2. Trimming takes 5 bases off V and 7 bases off J; junction bases not matched to a gene: 12. The CDR3 holds 15 amino acids from the cysteine to the phenylalanine. CDR3 DNA is the only sequence kept; it has 45 bases, read in frame from the first base. On this clone: The antigen this receptor binds is unknown. Base-call qualities are not available, and no considerably larger clone is one nucleotide away.

Patients with autoimmune disease history or receiving systemic immunosuppression were excluded from the trial. Peripheral blood for TCR sequencing was drawn from every dose cohort at baseline, at cycle 4 day 1 and at cycle 7 day 1. The samples were drawn from a first-in-human, open-label, multicenter phase I dose-escalation trial of ivuxolimab. Adults with locally advanced or metastatic melanoma, renal cell, hepatocellular, or head and neck squamous cell carcinoma were enrolled in the trial. CD4+ and CD8+ T cells were sorted separately from peripheral blood before TCR sequencing. To sequence the TCRbeta CDR3 region, genomic DNA was isolated from the sorted cells. The immunoSEQ Assay was used for sequencing of TCRbeta CDR3 regions. Drawn from immuneACCESS, this table holds only the in-frame rearrangements with V and J called that TCRdb kept. Clones are partly lost; checked studies trace under half to an unresolved V gene and leave the rest unexplained. The sample yields about 29,000 clones; over 75% were counted once. The ten largest clones take up over 25% of the sample.

Sequencing was performed on CD4+ or CD8+ T cells sorted from blood, taken in a trial of the OX40 agonist ivuxolimab. The origin of this receptor is an adult with an advanced solid tumor such as melanoma, head and neck, liver or kidney cancer. This receptor chain uses TRBV19 and TRBJ1-2; 8 central nucleotides agree with TRBD1. The DNA sequence is given as TGTGCCAGTAGTGCCCACCAGACAGGGGCAGGTGGCTACACCTTC. Translated, it gives CASSAHQTGAGGYTF.